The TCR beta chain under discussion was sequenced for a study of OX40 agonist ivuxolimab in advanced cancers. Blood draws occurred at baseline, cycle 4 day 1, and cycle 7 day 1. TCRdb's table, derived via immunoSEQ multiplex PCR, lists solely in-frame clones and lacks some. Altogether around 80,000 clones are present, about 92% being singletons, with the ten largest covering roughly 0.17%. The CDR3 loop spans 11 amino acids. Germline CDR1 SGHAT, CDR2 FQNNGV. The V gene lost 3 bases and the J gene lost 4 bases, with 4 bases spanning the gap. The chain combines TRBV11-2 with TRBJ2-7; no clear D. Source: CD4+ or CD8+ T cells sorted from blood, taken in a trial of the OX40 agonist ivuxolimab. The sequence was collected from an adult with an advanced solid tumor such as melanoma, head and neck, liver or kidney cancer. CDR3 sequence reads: CASSLEYEQYF. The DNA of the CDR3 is TGTGCCAGCAGCTTGGAGTACGAGCAGTACTTC.